These 3 T cell receptor beta chains originate from one sample sequenced in a study of patients and donors after allogeneic stem cell transplantation. TCRdb re-called the RT-PCR reads with MiXCR, one entry per CDR3 protein. The profile covers about a million distinct CDR3 sequences, with around 17% appearing a single time and roughly 6.4% taken by the ten largest. The sample was blood, either unsorted or a sorted T cell fraction (not recorded which). The receptors stem from a human donor who was either an allogeneic HSCT recipient or a stem cell or donor lymphocyte infusion donor (not recorded which). It is not recorded whose cells these are; they may come from a transplant donor.

This chain uses TRBV9 with TRBJ2-1; no clear D gene. The V and J ends lost 4 bases and 9 bases respectively, with 11 bases between them. CDR1 and CDR2 from the germline V gene are SGDLS and YYNGEE. This CDR3 spans 12 amino acids. The CDR3 sequence is CASSSTLREQFF. CDR3 nucleotide sequence: TGTGCCAGCAGCTCGACTCTTCGTGAGCAGTTCTTC.

This clonotype showed up just once. Germline and junction disagree at one end, which may indicate a read error. The CDR3 bases are TGTCCCAGCAGCTTATTCCCGAATCTAGCGGGGGGGTTCAATGAGCAGTTCTTC. Translating gives CPSSLFPNLAGGFNEQFF. The chain links TRBV11-1 to TRBJ2-1; 12 bases align to TRBD2. Germline CDR1 SGHAT, CDR2 FQDESV (reference sequence). CDR3 length: 18 residues.

This sequence joins TRBV5-1 and TRBJ2-7; weak D call: TRBD1 (6 bases). The germline V gene encodes CDR1 SGHRS and CDR2 YFSETQ. The CDR3 spans 14 residues. Deletions cut 1 base from V and 3 bases from J, with 11 bases between. CDR3 in DNA: TGCGCCAGCAGCTTGAAGGGGGACAACTACGAGCAGTACTTC. Its translation is CASSLKGDNYEQYF. The full variable domain, completed using reference TRBV5-1 and TRBJ2-7, is KAGVTQTPRYLIKTRGQQVTLSCSPISGHRSVSWYQQTPGQGLQFLFEYFSETQRNKGNFPGRFSGRQFSNSRSEMNVSTLELGDSALYLCASSLKGDNYEQYFGPGTRLTVT.